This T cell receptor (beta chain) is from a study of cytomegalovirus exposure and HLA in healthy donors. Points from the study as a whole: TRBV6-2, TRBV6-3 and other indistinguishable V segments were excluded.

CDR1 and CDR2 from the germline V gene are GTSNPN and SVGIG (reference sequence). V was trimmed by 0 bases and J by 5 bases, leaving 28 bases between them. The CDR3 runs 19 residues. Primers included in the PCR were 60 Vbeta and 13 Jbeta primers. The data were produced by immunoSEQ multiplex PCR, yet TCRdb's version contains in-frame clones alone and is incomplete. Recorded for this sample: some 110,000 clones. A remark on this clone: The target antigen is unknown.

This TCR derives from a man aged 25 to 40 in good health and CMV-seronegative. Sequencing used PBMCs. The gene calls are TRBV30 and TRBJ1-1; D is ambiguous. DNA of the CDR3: TGTGCCTGGAGTGTTTTCCCAGCGGACGCGTACCGTACTTGGACTGAAGCTTTCTTT. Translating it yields CAWSVFPADAYRTWTEAFF.